This entry concerns a single TCR beta chain. What it binds is not known. The V and J ends lost 5 bases and 7 bases respectively, with 17 bases between them. The length of the CDR3 is 15 residues. Germline V gene lookup returns CDR1 SGHNT and CDR2 YENEEA. The entry originates in a study of T cell responses to AZD1222 COVID-19 vaccine. Study results and caveats: The donors showed a predominance of white British ancestry and of females, with possible underestimation of clonal diversity. Spike was spanned by vaccine-associated CD4 TCRs, with dominance at 160-218 and 743-854. Targeting of unmutated variant regions was reportedly seen in nearly half of spike-specific TCRs.

Using immunoSEQ multiplex PCR, the repertoire was profiled, and TCRdb retains in-frame clones only, with some absent. This table holds over 150,000 clones, roughly 90% found once. Sequences were derived from peripheral blood, sampled on day 0 of AZD1222 vaccination. The chain has TRBV11-3 and TRBJ2-2; D is possibly TRBD1 (7 bases). The receptor's source is an adult in good health. CDR3 loop: CASSPRTGGGGELFF. The CDR3 coding sequence is TGTGCCAGCAGCCCCAGGACAGGAGGGGGCGGGGAGCTGTTTTTT.